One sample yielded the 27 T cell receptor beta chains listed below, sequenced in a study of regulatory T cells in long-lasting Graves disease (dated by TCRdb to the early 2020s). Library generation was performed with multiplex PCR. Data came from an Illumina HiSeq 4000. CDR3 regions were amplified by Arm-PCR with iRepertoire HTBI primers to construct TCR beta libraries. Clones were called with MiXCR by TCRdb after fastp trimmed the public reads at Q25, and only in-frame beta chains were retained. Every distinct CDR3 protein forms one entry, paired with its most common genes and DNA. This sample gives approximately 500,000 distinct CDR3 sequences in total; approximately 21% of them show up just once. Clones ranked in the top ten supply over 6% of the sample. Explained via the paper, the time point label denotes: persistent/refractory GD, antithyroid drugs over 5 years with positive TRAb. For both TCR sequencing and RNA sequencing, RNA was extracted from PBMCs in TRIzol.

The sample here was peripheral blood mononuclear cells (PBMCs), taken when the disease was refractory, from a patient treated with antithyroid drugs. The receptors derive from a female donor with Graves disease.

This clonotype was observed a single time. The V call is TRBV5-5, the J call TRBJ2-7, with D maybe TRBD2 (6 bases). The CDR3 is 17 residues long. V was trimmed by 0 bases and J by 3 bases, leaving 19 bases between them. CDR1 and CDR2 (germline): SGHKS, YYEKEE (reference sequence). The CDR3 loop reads CASSLGAGGAQDYEQYF. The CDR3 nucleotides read TGTGCCAGCAGCTTGGGCGCTGGAGGGGCTCAGGACTACGAGCAGTACTTC.

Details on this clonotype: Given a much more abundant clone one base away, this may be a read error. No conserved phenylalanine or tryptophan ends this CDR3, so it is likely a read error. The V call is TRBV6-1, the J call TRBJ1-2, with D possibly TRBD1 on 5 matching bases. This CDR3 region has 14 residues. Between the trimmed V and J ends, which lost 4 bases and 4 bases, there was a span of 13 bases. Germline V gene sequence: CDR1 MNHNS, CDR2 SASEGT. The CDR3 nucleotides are TGTGCCAGCAGTGTTGACAGTCGATTCTATGGCTACACCCTC. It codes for CASSVDSRFYGYTL.

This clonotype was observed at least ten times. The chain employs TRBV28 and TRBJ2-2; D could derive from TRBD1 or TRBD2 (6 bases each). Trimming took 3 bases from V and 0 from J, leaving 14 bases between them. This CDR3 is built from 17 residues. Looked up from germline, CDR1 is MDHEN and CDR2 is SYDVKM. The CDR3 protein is CASSFTTGAPNTGELFF. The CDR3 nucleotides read TGTGCCAGCAGTTTTACGACGGGGGCCCCGAACACCGGGGAGCTGTTTTTT.

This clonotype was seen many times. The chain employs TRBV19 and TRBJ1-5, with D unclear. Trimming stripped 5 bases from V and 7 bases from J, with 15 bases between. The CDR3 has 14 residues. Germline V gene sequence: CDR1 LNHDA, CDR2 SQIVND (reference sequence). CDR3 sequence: CASSLQAAEQPQHF. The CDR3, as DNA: TGTGCCAGTAGTCTTCAGGCGGCGGAACAGCCCCAGCATTTT.

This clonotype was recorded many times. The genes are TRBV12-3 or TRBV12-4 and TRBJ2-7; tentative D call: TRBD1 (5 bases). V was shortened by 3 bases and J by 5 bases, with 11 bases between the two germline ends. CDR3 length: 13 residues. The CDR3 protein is CASSLAGIDEQYF. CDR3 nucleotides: TGTGCCAGCAGTTTGGCAGGGATAGACGAGCAGTACTTC.

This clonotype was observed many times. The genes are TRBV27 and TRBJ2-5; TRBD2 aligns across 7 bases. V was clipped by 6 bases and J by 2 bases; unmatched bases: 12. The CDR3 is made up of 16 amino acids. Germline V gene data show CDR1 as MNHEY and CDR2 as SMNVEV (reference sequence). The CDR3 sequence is CASSSAGGGYQETQYF. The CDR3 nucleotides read TGTGCCAGCAGCTCCGCGGGCGGGGGATATCAAGAGACCCAGTACTTC.

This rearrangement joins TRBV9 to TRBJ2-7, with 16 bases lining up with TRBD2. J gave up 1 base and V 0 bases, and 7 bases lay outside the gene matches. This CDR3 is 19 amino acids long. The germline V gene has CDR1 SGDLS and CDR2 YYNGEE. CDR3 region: CASSVAGGLAGGPSYEQYF. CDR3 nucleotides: TGTGCCAGCAGCGTAGCCGGGGGACTAGCGGGAGGGCCGTCCTACGAGCAGTACTTC. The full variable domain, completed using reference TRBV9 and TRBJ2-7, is DSGVTQTPKHLITATGQRVTLRCSPRSGDLSVYWYQQSLDQGLQFLIQYYNGEERAKGNILERFSAQQFPDLHSELNLSSLELGDSALYFCASSVAGGLAGGPSYEQYFGPGTRLTVT.

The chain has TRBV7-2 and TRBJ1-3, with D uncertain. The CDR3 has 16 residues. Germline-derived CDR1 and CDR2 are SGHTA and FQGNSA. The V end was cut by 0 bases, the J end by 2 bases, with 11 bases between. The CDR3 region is CASSLASWETGNTIYF. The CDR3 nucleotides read TGTGCCAGCAGCTTAGCGTCTTGGGAGACTGGAAACACCATATATTTT.

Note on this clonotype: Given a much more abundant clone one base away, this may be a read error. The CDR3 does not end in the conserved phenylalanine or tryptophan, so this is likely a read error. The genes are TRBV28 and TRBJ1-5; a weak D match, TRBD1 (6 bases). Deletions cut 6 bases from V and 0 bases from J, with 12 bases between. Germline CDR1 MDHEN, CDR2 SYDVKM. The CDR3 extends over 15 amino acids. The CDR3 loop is CASRVGGISNQPQHL. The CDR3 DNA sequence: TGTGCCAGCAGGGTCGGGGGCATTAGCAATCAGCCCCAGCATCTT.

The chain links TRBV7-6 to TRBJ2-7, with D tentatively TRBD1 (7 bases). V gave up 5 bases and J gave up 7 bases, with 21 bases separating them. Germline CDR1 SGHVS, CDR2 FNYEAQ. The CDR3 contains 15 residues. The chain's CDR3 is CASSPRDSESQEQYF. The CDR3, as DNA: TGTGCCAGCAGCCCGCGGGACAGTGAATCTCAGGAGCAGTACTTC.

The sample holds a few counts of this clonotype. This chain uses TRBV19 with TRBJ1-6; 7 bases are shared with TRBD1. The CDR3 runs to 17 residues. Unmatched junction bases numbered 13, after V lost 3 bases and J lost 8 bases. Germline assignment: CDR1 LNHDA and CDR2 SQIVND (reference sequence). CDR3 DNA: TGTGCCAGTAGTATGGAACGGCGAGGACAGGACCATTCACCCCTCCACTTT. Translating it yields CASSMERRGQDHSPLHF. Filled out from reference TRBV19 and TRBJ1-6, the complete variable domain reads DGGITQSPKYLFRKEGQNVTLSCEQNLNHDAMYWYRQDPGQGLRLIYYSQIVNDFQKGDIAEGYSVSREKKESFPLTVTSAQKNPTAFYLCASSMERRGQDHSPLHFGNGTRLTVT.

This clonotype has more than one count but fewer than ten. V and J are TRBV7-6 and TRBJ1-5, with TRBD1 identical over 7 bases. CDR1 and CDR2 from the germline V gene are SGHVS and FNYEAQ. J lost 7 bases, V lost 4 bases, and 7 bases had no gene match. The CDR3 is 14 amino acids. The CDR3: CASSSRQGRQPQHF. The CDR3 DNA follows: TGTGCCAGCAGCTCTAGACAGGGTCGACAGCCCCAGCATTTT.

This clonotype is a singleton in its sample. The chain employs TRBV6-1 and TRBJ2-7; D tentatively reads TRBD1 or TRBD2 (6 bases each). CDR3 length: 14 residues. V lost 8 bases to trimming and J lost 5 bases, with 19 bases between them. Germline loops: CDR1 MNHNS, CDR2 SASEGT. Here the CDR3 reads CASQEGGGLHEQYF. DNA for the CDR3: TGTGCCAGCCAGGAGGGGGGCGGGCTCCACGAGCAGTACTTC.

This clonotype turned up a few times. CDR3 protein: CASSWTGIESTGELFF. CDR3 coding DNA: TGTGCCAGCAGCTGGACAGGGATAGAGAGCACCGGGGAGCTGTTTTTT. The genes are TRBV5-5 and TRBJ2-2; the match to TRBD1 covers 8 bases. V was pared by 3 bases and J by 4 bases, with 8 bases of the junction left unmatched. Per the germline V gene, CDR1 is SGHKS and CDR2 is YYEKEE (reference sequence). This CDR3 contains 16 residues.

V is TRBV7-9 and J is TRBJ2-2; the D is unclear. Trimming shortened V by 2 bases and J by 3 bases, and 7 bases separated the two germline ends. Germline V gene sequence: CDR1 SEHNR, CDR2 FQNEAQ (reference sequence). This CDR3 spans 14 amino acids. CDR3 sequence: CASSLYADTGELFF. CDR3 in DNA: TGTGCCAGCAGCTTATATGCGGACACCGGGGAGCTGTTTTTT.

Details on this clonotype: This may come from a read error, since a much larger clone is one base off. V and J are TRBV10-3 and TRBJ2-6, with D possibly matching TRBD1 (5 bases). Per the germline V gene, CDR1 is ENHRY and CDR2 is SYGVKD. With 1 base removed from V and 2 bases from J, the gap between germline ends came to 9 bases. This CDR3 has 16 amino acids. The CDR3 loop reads CAISEFDRTGANVLTF. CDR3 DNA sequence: TGTGCCATCAGTGAGTTCGACAGAACTGGGGCCAACGTCCTGACTTTC.

The CDR3: CASSVAVGDTDTQYF. The CDR3 DNA sequence: TGTGCCAGCAGCGTAGCGGTGGGGGACACAGATACGCAGTATTTT. V gene TRBV9 combines with J gene TRBJ2-3; D could derive from TRBD1 or TRBD2 (5 bases each). Per the germline V gene, CDR1 is SGDLS and CDR2 is YYNGEE. The V end lost 0 bases, the J end lost 2 bases, and 10 bases lay between the germline ends. This CDR3 is 15 amino acids long.

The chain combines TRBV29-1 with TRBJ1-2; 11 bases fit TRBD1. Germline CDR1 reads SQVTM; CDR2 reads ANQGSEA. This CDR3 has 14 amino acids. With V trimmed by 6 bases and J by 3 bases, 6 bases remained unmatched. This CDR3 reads CSVVPGQGDYGYTF. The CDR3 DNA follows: TGCAGCGTAGTCCCGGGACAGGGGGACTATGGCTACACCTTC. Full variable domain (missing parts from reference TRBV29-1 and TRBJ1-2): SAVISQKPSRDICQRGTSLTIQCQVDSQVTMMFWYRQQPGQSLTLIATANQGSEATYESGFVIDKFPISRPNLTFSTLTVSNMSPEDSSIYLCSVVPGQGDYGYTFGSGTRLTVV.

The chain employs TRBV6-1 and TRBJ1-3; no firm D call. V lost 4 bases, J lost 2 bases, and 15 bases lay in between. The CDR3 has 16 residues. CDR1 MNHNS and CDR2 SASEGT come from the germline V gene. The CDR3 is CASSAGTNWAGNTIYF. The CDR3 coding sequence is TGTGCCAGCAGTGCAGGAACAAACTGGGCTGGAAACACCATATATTTT.

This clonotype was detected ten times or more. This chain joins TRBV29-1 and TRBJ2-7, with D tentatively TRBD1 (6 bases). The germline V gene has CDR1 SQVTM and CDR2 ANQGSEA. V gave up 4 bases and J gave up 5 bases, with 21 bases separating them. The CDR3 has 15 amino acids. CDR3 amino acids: CSVVRTVSSLDEQYF. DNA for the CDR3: TGCAGCGTTGTAAGGACAGTCTCATCTCTCGACGAGCAGTACTTC.

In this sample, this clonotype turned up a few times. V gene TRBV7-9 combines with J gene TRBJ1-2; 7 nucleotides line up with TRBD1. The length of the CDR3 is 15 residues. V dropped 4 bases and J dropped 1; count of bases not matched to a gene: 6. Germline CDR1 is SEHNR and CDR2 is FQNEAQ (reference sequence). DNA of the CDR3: TGTGCCAGCAGCTATGGGGACAGAGTTAACTATGGCTACACCTTC. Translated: CASSYGDRVNYGYTF.

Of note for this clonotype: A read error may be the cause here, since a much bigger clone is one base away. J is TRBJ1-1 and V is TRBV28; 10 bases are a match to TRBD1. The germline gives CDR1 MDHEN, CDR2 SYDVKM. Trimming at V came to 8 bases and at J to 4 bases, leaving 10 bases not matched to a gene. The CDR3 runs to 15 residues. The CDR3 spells CASPRGQGGLTEAFF. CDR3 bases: TGTGCCAGCCCCAGAGGACAGGGGGGCCTCACTGAAGCTTTCTTT.

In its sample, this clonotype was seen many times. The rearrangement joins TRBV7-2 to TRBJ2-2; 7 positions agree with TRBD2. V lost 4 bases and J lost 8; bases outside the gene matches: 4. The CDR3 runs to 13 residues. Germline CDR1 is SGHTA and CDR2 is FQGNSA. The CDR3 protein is CASSSLARGELFF. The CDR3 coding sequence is TGTGCCAGCAGCTCACTAGCGAGGGGGGAGCTGTTTTTT.

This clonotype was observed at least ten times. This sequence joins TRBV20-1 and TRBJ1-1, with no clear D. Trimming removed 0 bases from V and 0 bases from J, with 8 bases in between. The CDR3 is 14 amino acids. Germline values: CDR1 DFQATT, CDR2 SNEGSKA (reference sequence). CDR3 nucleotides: TGCAGTGCTAGAGATCCCACACTGAACACTGAAGCTTTCTTT. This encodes CSARDPTLNTEAFF.

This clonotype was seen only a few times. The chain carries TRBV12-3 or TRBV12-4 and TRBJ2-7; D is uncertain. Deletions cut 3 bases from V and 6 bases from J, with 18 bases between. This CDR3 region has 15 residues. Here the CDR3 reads CASSFGPRTSFEQYF. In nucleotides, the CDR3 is TGTGCCAGCAGTTTCGGACCCCGAACAAGTTTCGAGCAGTACTTC.

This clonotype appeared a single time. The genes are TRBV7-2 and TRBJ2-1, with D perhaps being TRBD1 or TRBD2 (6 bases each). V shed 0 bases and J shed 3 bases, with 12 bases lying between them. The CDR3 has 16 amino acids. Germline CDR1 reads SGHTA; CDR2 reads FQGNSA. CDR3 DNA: TGTGCCAGCAGCTTAGCGAGGGGGGCTTACTACAATGAGCAGTTCTTC. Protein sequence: CASSLARGAYYNEQFF.

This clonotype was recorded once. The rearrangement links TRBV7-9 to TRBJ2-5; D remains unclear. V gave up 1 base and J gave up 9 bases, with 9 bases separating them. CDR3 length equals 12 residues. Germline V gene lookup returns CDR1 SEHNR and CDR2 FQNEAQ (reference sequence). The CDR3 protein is CASSLGAEAQYF. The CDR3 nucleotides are TGTGCCAGCAGCTTAGGGGCCGAGGCCCAGTACTTC.